Shown below are 3 T cell receptor beta chains from a single sample sequenced in a study of cytomegalovirus exposure and HLA in healthy donors. Primers: 60 Vbeta forward and 13 Jbeta reverse. Assay: immunoSEQ multiplex PCR; the TCRdb copy retains only in-frame clones and omits some. The table has 45,000 or so clones, roughly 69% seen once. The sequencing sample was made of PBMCs. Every receptor here comes from a woman in her 30s in good health and CMV-seronegative.

The chain has TRBV30 and TRBJ2-1, with 7 bases identical to TRBD2. The germline CDR1 and CDR2 sequences are GTSNPN and SVGIG (reference sequence). J lost 7 bases, V lost 3 bases, and 6 bases had no gene match. The CDR3 sequence is 13 residues long. The CDR3 sequence: CAWRGGLINEQFF. CDR3 DNA: TGTGCCTGGAGGGGGGGACTAATTAATGAGCAGTTCTTC. Drawing the rest from reference TRBV30 and TRBJ2-1, the complete variable domain is SQTIHQWPATLVQPVGSPLSLECTVEGTSNPNLYWYRQAAGRGLQLLFYSVGIGQISSEVPQNLSASRPQDRQFILSSKKLLLSDSGFYLCAWRGGLINEQFFGPGTRLTVL.

This clone has just one count. This chain uses TRBV29-1 with TRBJ1-2; 8 bases agree with TRBD1. J was trimmed by 2 bases and V by 4 bases; bases with no gene match: 3. The CDR3 loop spans 13 amino acids. The germline V gene encodes CDR1 SQVTM and CDR2 ANQGSEA. The CDR3 DNA reads as TGCAGCGTTGTCCAGGGGGCGAACTATGGCTACACCTTC. Translating it yields CSVVQGANYGYTF.

This clone has more than one count but fewer than ten. The chain recombines TRBV6-5 with TRBJ2-6; tentative D call: TRBD2 (6 bases). Looked up from germline, CDR1 is MNHEY and CDR2 is SVGAGI. V lost 4 bases, J lost 2 bases, and 6 bases lay in between. This CDR3 has 14 residues. The CDR3 region is CASSWGAGANVLTF. CDR3 sequence (DNA): TGTGCCAGCAGTTGGGGGGCTGGGGCCAACGTCCTGACTTTC.